This T cell receptor beta chain was identified in a study of PD-1 blockade in classical Hodgkin lymphoma. Libraries were prepared by immunoSEQ multiplex PCR; TCRdb keeps only in-frame clonotypes and omits some of them. The sample has approximately 41,000 clones; just over 65% are singletons. As to time point: cycle 4 day 1 (C4D1), after 6 weeks of nivolumab. Relapse was seen in all patients after autologous stem cell transplantation, and brentuximab vedotin exposure was variable. The CDR3 sequence is 18 residues long. Germline loops: CDR1 SNHLY, CDR2 FYNNEI. The germline V and J ends were trimmed by 6 bases and 4 bases, with 27 bases remaining between them.

The chain recombines TRBV2 with TRBJ1-2; maybe TRBD1 (6 bases). Source: peripheral blood mononuclear cells (PBMCs), taken before the fourth cycle of nivolumab. The TCR sequence derives from a human donor with classical Hodgkin lymphoma. CDR3: CASSSPPAAPHRAYGYTF. The CDR3 DNA is TGTGCCAGCAGCTCGCCGCCCGCCGCTCCCCACAGGGCCTATGGCTACACCTTC.